This TCR beta chain is from a study of blood T cell repertoires in COVID-19. Study-wide background: Sites in the United States, Italy and Spain provided acute and convalescent COVID-19 samples.

This CDR3 region has 14 residues. V shed 0 bases and J shed 4 bases, with 7 bases lying between them. Germline lookup yields CDR1 SEHNR and CDR2 FQNEAQ (reference sequence). This table comes from immunoSEQ multiplex PCR, and its TCRdb copy is limited to in-frame clones, with some not included. This sample has about 69,000 clones, with more than 75% found just once. The TCR sequence derives from a human donor in a cohort sampled during active COVID-19. The J gene is TRBJ1-3, the V gene TRBV7-9; the D gene is possibly TRBD1 (5 bases). Sequencing was carried out using peripheral blood. The CDR3 DNA reads as TGTGCCAGCAGCTTAGCAGGGGAAGGAAACACCATATATTTT. This codes for CASSLAGEGNTIYF.